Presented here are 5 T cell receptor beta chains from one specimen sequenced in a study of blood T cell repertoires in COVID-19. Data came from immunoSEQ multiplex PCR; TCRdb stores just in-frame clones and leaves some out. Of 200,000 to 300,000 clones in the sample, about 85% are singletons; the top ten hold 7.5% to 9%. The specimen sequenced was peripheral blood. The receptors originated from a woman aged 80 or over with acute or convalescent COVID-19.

The CDR3 here is CASRQGLETGELFF. For the CDR3, the DNA is TGTGCCAGTAGACAGGGGTTAGAAACCGGGGAGCTGTTTTTT. The V and J genes are TRBV19 and TRBJ2-2; the match to TRBD1 covers 7 bases. Germline V gene lookup returns CDR1 LNHDA and CDR2 SQIVND (reference sequence). This CDR3 has 14 residues. The V gene end was trimmed by 6 bases and the J gene end by 5 bases; junction bases not matched to a gene: 6.

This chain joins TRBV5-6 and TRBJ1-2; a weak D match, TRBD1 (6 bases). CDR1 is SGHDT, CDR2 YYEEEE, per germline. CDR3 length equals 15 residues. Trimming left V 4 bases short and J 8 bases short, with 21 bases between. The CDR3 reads CASSRNRELGEGYTF. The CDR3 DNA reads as TGTGCCAGCAGCCGCAACAGGGAACTTGGAGAGGGCTACACCTTC.

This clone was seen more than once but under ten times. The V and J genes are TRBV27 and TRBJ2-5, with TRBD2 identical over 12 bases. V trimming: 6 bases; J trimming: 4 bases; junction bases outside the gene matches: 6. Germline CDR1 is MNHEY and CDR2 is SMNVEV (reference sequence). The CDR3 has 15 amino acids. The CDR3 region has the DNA TGTGCCAGCAGGCCACTAGCGGGAGGAGGAGAGACCCAGTACTTC. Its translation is CASRPLAGGGETQYF.

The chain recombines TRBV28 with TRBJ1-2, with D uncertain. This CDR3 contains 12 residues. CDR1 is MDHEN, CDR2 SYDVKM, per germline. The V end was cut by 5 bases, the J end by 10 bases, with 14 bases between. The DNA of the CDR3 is TGTGCCAGCAGTCCCAACAACCGAAACTACACCTTC. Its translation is CASSPNNRNYTF.

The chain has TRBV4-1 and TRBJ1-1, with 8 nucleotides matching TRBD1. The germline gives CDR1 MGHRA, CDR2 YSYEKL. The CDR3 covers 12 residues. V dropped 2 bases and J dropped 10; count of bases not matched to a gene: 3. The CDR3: CASSQPGGRAFF. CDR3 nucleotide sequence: TGCGCCAGCAGCCAACCAGGGGGCCGAGCTTTCTTT.